Below, one T cell receptor (beta chain) is given with its context. This receptor's antigen is unknown. Nothing much larger sits one base from this clone, and base qualities are not available. The data derive from a study of technical replicates of blood from a handful of donors (dated by TCRdb to 2015 to 2018). A distance of 5 bases separates the germline ends of V and J, which lose 0 bases and 8 bases respectively. Looking up the germline V gene yields CDR1 SGHVS and CDR2 FNYEAQ. The CDR3 holds 12 amino acids from the cysteine to the phenylalanine. The only DNA kept is the CDR3, 36 bases in frame from the first base. Library preparation was by the immunoSEQ multiplex PCR assay. The immuneACCESS repertoire file appears here via TCRdb, limited to in-frame rearrangements. These files lack a portion of the clones; in checked studies, under half of the deficit traces to unresolved V genes, and the cause of the others is not known. This sample is represented by some 80,000 clones; 95% to 97% of them were singletons. The ten largest account for about 0.31% of the sample.

The chain is made from TRBV7-6 and TRBJ2-1; the D gene remains uncertain. Source material: T cells isolated from PBMCs. This sequence was found in a human donor in good health. The DNA is TGTGCCAGCAGCTTAGCCTCCCATGAGCAGTTCTTC. This translates into CASSLASHEQFF.